Presented here are 25 T cell receptor beta chains from one specimen sequenced in a study of shared clonotypes between healthy human individuals. Assay: immunoSEQ multiplex PCR; the TCRdb copy retains only in-frame clones and omits some. The sample consists of fewer than 400,000 clones, around two thirds of them appearing once. The sequenced material came from memory CD4+ T cells sorted from blood. This sample's subset: CD45RA-negative fraction. The receptors were sampled from a young man in good health.

This sequence joins TRBV5-6 and TRBJ1-4; D is undetermined. The CDR3 contains 14 residues. Germline V gene sequence: CDR1 SGHDT, CDR2 YYEEEE. Trimming took 3 bases from V and 4 from J, leaving 10 bases between them. The CDR3 here is CASSSLGGNEKLFF. The CDR3 DNA reads as TGTGCCAGCAGCTCCCTGGGAGGTAATGAAAAACTGTTTTTT.

V is TRBV7-9 and J is TRBJ1-2; weak D call: TRBD1 (5 bases). Germline values: CDR1 SEHNR, CDR2 FQNEAQ (reference sequence). The germline V and J ends were trimmed by 4 bases and 4 bases, with 19 bases remaining between them. The CDR3 totals 16 residues. The chain's CDR3 is CASSSGVEHYLYGYTF. The CDR3 DNA is TGTGCCAGCAGCTCGGGGGTGGAGCACTATCTCTATGGCTACACCTTC.

V and J are TRBV11-3 and TRBJ2-1, with 10 bases identical to TRBD2. V trimming: 5 bases; J trimming: 3 bases; junction bases outside the gene matches: 1. Germline CDR1 and CDR2: SGHNT and YENEEA. The length of the CDR3 is 14 residues. In DNA form, the CDR3 reads TGTGCCAGCAGCACTAGCGGGGTCTACAATGAGCAGTTCTTC. It is translated as CASSTSGVYNEQFF.

This rearrangement joins TRBV15 to TRBJ2-7; 8 bases fit TRBD2. Germline loops: CDR1 LNHNV, CDR2 YYDKDF (reference sequence). V gave up 0 bases and J gave up 6 bases; unmatched junction bases: 7. The CDR3 totals 15 residues. Here the CDR3 DNA reads TGTGCCACCAGCAGAGACCGGCCAGCGGGAGTCGAGCAGTACTTC. Translating gives CATSRDRPAGVEQYF.

The chain joins TRBV11-2 to TRBJ2-5, with a tentative D call TRBD2 (6 bases). Germline assignment: CDR1 SGHAT and CDR2 FQNNGV. V dropped 3 bases and J dropped 5 bases, with 16 bases sitting between them. The length of the CDR3 is 15 residues. The CDR3 protein is CASSLDGGKWETQYF. Here the CDR3 DNA reads TGTGCCAGCAGCTTGGACGGGGGAAAGTGGGAGACCCAGTACTTC. The full variable domain, its missing parts supplied by reference TRBV11-2 and TRBJ2-5, is EAGVAQSPRYKIIEKRQSVAFWCNPISGHATLYWYQQILGQGPKLLIQFQNNGVVDDSQLPKDRFSAERLKGVDSTLKIQPAKLEDSAVYLCASSLDGGKWETQYFGPGTRLLVL.

This rearrangement joins TRBV25-1 to TRBJ1-6, with D hard to call. The germline CDR1 and CDR2 sequences are MGHDK and SYGVNS. Deletions cut 1 base from V and 8 bases from J, with 9 bases between. The CDR3 runs to 14 residues. This chain's CDR3 is CASSELSVYSPLHF. As DNA, the CDR3 is TGTGCCAGCAGTGAATTGTCAGTTTATTCACCCCTCCACTTT.

The J gene is TRBJ2-5, the V gene TRBV6-6; 11 nucleotides match TRBD2. The CDR3 is 16 residues long. The germline V gene has CDR1 MNHNY and CDR2 SVGAGI (reference sequence). The junction had 9 bases not matched to a gene; V was cut back by 3 bases and J by 6 bases. For the CDR3, the DNA is TGTGCCAGCAGTTATTCCCCGGGACTAGCGGAGAAGACCCAGTACTTC. The encoded protein is CASSYSPGLAEKTQYF.

The V call is TRBV11-2, the J call TRBJ2-3; D gene unclear. CDR1 is SGHAT, CDR2 FQNNGV, per germline. V gave up 4 bases and J gave up 6 bases, with 17 bases separating them. The CDR3 runs to 15 residues. CDR3 amino acids: CASSSTRAGADTQYF. In DNA, the CDR3 is TGTGCCAGCAGCTCGACACGCGCCGGCGCGGATACGCAGTATTTT.

The chain is built from TRBV7-3 and TRBJ2-5; TRBD1 might be the D (6 bases). This CDR3 region has 13 residues. V shed 2 bases and J shed 5 bases, with 9 bases lying between them. Germline V lookup: CDR1 SGHTA, CDR2 FQGTGA. As DNA, the CDR3 is TGTGCCAGCAGCTTAGGGACATTGGAGACCCAGTACTTC. Its translation is CASSLGTLETQYF.

The chain recombines TRBV7-9 with TRBJ1-1; 8 positions match TRBD1. This CDR3 comprises 17 residues. The trim removed 5 bases at V and 1 base at J, leaving 12 bases unmatched. Germline CDR1 SEHNR, CDR2 FQNEAQ (reference sequence). Written as DNA, the CDR3 is TGTGCCAGCAGCAAAAGGTCGGACAGGGCGAAGAACACTGAAGCTTTCTTT. It specifies CASSKRSDRAKNTEAFF.

The chain is built from TRBV5-6 and TRBJ2-6; no clear D gene. The CDR3 sequence is 17 residues long. Trimming took 0 bases from V and 2 from J, leaving 12 bases between them. CDR1 is SGHDT and CDR2 is YYEEEE in the germline V gene. The CDR3 is CASSLVRLSAGANVLTF. The DNA for the CDR3 is TGTGCCAGCAGCTTGGTGCGACTCTCTGCTGGGGCCAACGTCCTGACTTTC.

The rearrangement joins TRBV18 to TRBJ2-7; D is unclear. The CDR3 has 13 amino acids. Germline loops: CDR1 KGHSH, CDR2 LQKENI. Between the trimmed V and J ends, which lost 2 bases and 3 bases, there was a span of 8 bases. The CDR3 DNA is TGTGCCAGCTCACCATCAGCCATCTACGAGCAGTACTTC. It encodes CASSPSAIYEQYF.

The genes are TRBV20-1 and TRBJ2-1, with D unresolved. The CDR3 extends over 8 amino acids. V was trimmed by 8 bases and J by 15 bases, leaving 11 bases between them. Germline values: CDR1 DFQATT, CDR2 SNEGSKA (reference sequence). CDR3 sequence reads: CSNMRGFF. Written as DNA, the CDR3 is TGCAGTAATATGAGAGGGTTCTTC.

CDR3 sequence (DNA): TGCGCCAGCAGCTTGGGGACGGGGAATATGAATCAGCCCCAGCATTTT. It encodes CASSLGTGNMNQPQHF. The V gene is TRBV5-1, the J gene TRBJ1-5; the D is unclear. The CDR3 is 16 residues long. Germline V gene lookup returns CDR1 SGHRS and CDR2 YFSETQ. Trimming pared 0 bases from V and 4 bases from J, leaving 14 bases between.

The V gene is TRBV9, the J gene TRBJ2-3; possible D gene TRBD1, 5 bases. Germline V gene lookup returns CDR1 SGDLS and CDR2 YYNGEE. The germline V and J ends were trimmed by 3 bases and 5 bases, with 7 bases remaining between them. This CDR3 region has 12 residues. The CDR3 coding sequence is TGTGCCAGCAGCGCCGACAGAGATACGCAGTATTTT. Its translation is CASSADRDTQYF. Using reference TRBV9 and TRBJ2-3 for the parts outside the CDR3, the full variable domain is DSGVTQTPKHLITATGQRVTLRCSPRSGDLSVYWYQQSLDQGLQFLIQYYNGEERAKGNILERFSAQQFPDLHSELNLSSLELGDSALYFCASSADRDTQYFGPGTRLTVL.

This sequence joins TRBV7-9 and TRBJ2-5, with 7 bases aligning to TRBD1. V was pared by 5 bases and J by 2 bases, with 5 bases of the junction left unmatched. Germline CDR1 SEHNR, CDR2 FQNEAQ (reference sequence). The CDR3 spans 14 residues. Written as DNA, the CDR3 is TGTGCCAGCAGCCCCCAGACAGGGCAAGAGACCCAGTACTTC. Its translation: CASSPQTGQETQYF.

This chain connects TRBV5-4 to TRBJ2-5, with TRBD2 as a possible D gene (5 bases). The V gene lost 7 bases and the J gene lost 2 bases, with 15 bases spanning the gap. Germline lookup yields CDR1 SGHNT and CDR2 YYREEE (reference sequence). This CDR3 region has 14 residues. The CDR3 DNA sequence: TGTGCCAGCCGACCGGCGTGGGAGCAAGAGACCCAGTACTTC. It translates to CASRPAWEQETQYF. Using reference TRBV5-4 and TRBJ2-5 for the parts outside the CDR3, the full variable domain is ETGVTQSPTHLIKTRGQQVTLRCSSQSGHNTVSWYQQALGQGPQFIFQYYREEENGRGNFPPRFSGLQFPNYSSELNVNALELDDSALYLCASRPAWEQETQYFGPGTRLLVL.

The table lists this clone with a count of one. This chain links TRBV30 with TRBJ1-5; 7 bases are shared with TRBD1. V gave up 4 bases and J gave up 3 bases; unmatched junction bases: 3. This CDR3 region has 13 residues. Germline V gene data show CDR1 as GTSNPN and CDR2 as SVGIG (reference sequence). In nucleotides, the CDR3 is TGTGCCTGGAACACAGGGGACAATCAGCCCCAGCATTTT. It translates to CAWNTGDNQPQHF.

This clone appeared a single time. The CDR3 DNA reads TGTGCCATCAGTGAGGGACCATATAGCAATCAGCCCCAGCATTTT. Translating gives CAISEGPYSNQPQHF. V and J are TRBV10-3 and TRBJ1-5; D unresolved. The V gene's germline CDR1 is ENHRY and CDR2 SYGVKD. V dropped 2 bases and J dropped 0 bases, with 8 bases sitting between them. The CDR3 runs to 15 residues.

The rearrangement uses TRBV27 and TRBJ2-7; D might be TRBD1 (5 bases). There are 13 residues in the CDR3. V lost 5 bases and J 3 bases, leaving 11 bases between the germline ends. CDR1 is MNHEY and CDR2 is SMNVEV in the germline V gene (reference sequence). The CDR3 nucleotides read TGTGCCAGCAGTCTAAGACAGTTCTACGAGCAGTACTTC. Protein product: CASSLRQFYEQYF.

V usage is TRBV21-1 and J usage is TRBJ2-7; the DNA was not compared with TRBD2, the D call given in the table. TRBV21-1 is deemed a pseudogene. The CDR3 runs 16 residues. The CDR3 loop is CASSTKGLAGGGEQYF. CDR3 sequence (DNA): TGTGCCAGCAGCACAAAGGGACTAGCGGGAGGTGGCGAGCAGTACTTC.

The chain is built from TRBV5-1 and TRBJ2-3; D might be TRBD1 (6 bases). Trimming pared 4 bases from V and 3 bases from J, leaving 18 bases between. The CDR3 contains 16 residues. Germline CDR1 and CDR2: SGHRS and YFSETQ. CDR3 sequence: CASSLPDSLLTDTQYF. The CDR3 DNA follows: TGCGCCAGCAGCCTACCGGACAGCCTACTAACAGATACGCAGTATTTT.

This clone showed up many times. V usage is TRBV10-2 and J usage is TRBJ1-2; 8 bases are a match to TRBD1. With V trimmed by 4 bases and J by 8 bases, 0 bases remained unmatched. The germline V gene encodes CDR1 WSHSY and CDR2 SAAADI. The CDR3 runs to 11 residues. The chain's CDR3 is CASSGDRGYTF. CDR3 nucleotides: TGCGCCAGCAGTGGGGACAGGGGCTACACCTTC.

The genes are TRBV6-4 and TRBJ2-5; TRBD2 matches at 14 bases. Per germline, CDR1 MRHNA and CDR2 SNTAGT. V trimming: 0 bases; J trimming: 4 bases; junction bases outside the gene matches: 13. The CDR3 length is 20 residues. The CDR3: CASSDSNRLAGGPAGETQYF. The CDR3 nucleotides read TGTGCCAGCAGTGACTCCAACCGACTAGCGGGAGGGCCGGCTGGAGAGACCCAGTACTTC.

This clone was observed a single time. This rearrangement joins TRBV7-2 to TRBJ2-1, with 8 positions matching TRBD2. Unmatched junction bases numbered 7, after V lost 6 bases and J lost 0 bases. CDR3 length equals 16 residues. From germline, CDR1 is SGHTA and CDR2 FQGNSA. CDR3 protein: CASRLAGTSSYNEQFF. CDR3 nucleotides: TGTGCCAGCAGGCTAGCGGGCACTAGCTCCTACAATGAGCAGTTCTTC. The full variable domain, its missing parts supplied by reference TRBV7-2 and TRBJ2-1, is GAGVSQSPSNKVTEKGKDVELRCDPISGHTALYWYRQSLGQGLEFLIYFQGNSAPDKSGLPSDRFSAERTGGSVSTLTIQRTQQEDSAVYLCASRLAGTSSYNEQFFGPGTRLTVL.